The sequence of this T cell receptor beta chain was determined in a study of T cell responses to AZD1222 COVID-19 vaccine. Method: immunoSEQ multiplex PCR; TCRdb's copy keeps in-frame clones and lacks some. The data contain 140,000 to 150,000 clones, about 93% of them singletons. Germline V gene lookup returns CDR1 MNHEY and CDR2 SVGAGI. V lost 2 bases and J 0 bases, leaving 5 bases between the germline ends. The CDR3 runs to 14 residues. The specimen comprised peripheral blood, sampled on day 0 of AZD1222 vaccination. The rearrangement links TRBV6-5 to TRBJ1-5; a weak D match, TRBD1 (5 bases). The sequence came from an adult in good health. CDR3 nucleotide sequence: TGTGCCAGCAGTTACGGGGGTAGCAATCAGCCCCAGCATTTT. Amino acid sequence: CASSYGGSNQPQHF.